The 23 T cell receptor beta chains given below trace back to one sample, sequenced in a study of blood T cell repertoires in COVID-19. Clones were sequenced by immunoSEQ multiplex PCR, and TCRdb holds only the in-frame ones, with some missing. The sample contains approximately 78,000 clones, around four fifths of which appear only once. The sample taken for sequencing was peripheral blood. The receptor source for this set is a woman older than 75 with acute or convalescent COVID-19.

The chain recombines TRBV27 with TRBJ1-1; the match to TRBD1 covers 8 bases. The V and J ends lost 3 bases and 7 bases, in that order; junction bases with no gene match: 4. The CDR3 consists of 13 residues. CDR1 and CDR2 (germline): MNHEY, SMNVEV (reference sequence). Here the CDR3 reads CASSFFGQGEAFF. The CDR3, as DNA: TGTGCCAGCAGTTTTTTTGGACAGGGTGAAGCTTTCTTT.

This rearrangement joins TRBV5-4 to TRBJ2-3; TRBD1 is a possible D gene (6 bases). V dropped 4 bases and J dropped 2 bases, with 14 bases sitting between them. Germline V gives CDR1 SGHNT, CDR2 YYREEE (reference sequence). This CDR3 contains 15 residues. The CDR3 DNA reads as TGTGCCAGCAGCCTGTCCGGGACATTCACAGATACGCAGTATTTT. Translating gives CASSLSGTFTDTQYF.

The chain employs TRBV5-6 and TRBJ1-4; the match to TRBD1 covers 9 bases. From germline, CDR1 is SGHDT and CDR2 YYEEEE. The CDR3 sequence is 15 residues long. The V gene end was trimmed by 4 bases and the J gene end by 8 bases; junction bases not matched to a gene: 9. The CDR3 region is CASSPWDRVAEKLFF. DNA of the CDR3: TGTGCCAGCAGCCCCTGGGACAGGGTGGCGGAAAAACTGTTTTTT.

This chain joins TRBV7-3 and TRBJ2-1; weak D call: TRBD2 (5 bases). The CDR3 totals 13 residues. V was clipped by 3 bases and J by 6 bases, with 9 bases between them. CDR1 is SGHTA and CDR2 is FQGTGA in the germline V gene. The CDR3 is CASSLVSANEQFF. CDR3 nucleotides: TGTGCCAGCAGCTTGGTTAGCGCCAATGAGCAGTTCTTC. The whole variable domain, remainder taken from reference TRBV7-3 and TRBJ2-1, is GAGVSQTPSNKVTEKGKYVELRCDPISGHTALYWYRQSLGQGPEFLIYFQGTGAADDSGLPNDRFFAVRPEGSVSTLKIQRTERGDSAVYLCASSLVSANEQFFGPGTRLTVL.

The chain uses TRBV18 and TRBJ1-1; D perhaps matches TRBD1 (6 bases). This CDR3 is built from 14 residues. Germline V CDR1 and CDR2: KGHSH, LQKENI. Trimming stripped 4 bases from V and 3 bases from J, with 12 bases between. The CDR3 reads CASSLLDRDTEAFF. CDR3 DNA: TGTGCCAGCTCACTACTGGACAGAGACACTGAAGCTTTCTTT.

This sequence joins TRBV2 and TRBJ2-3; D not resolved. Germline CDR1 and CDR2: SNHLY and FYNNEI. The CDR3 length is 12 residues. V was pared by 5 bases and J by 5 bases, with 8 bases between. In nucleotides, the CDR3 is TGTGCCAGCAGTCTTAGTGTAGATACGCAGTATTTT. Its translation: CASSLSVDTQYF. Complete variable domain (other parts from reference TRBV2 and TRBJ2-3): EPEVTQTPSHQVTQMGQEVILRCVPISNHLYFYWYRQILGQKVEFLVSFYNNEISEKSEIFDDQFSVERPDGSNFTLKIRSTKLEDSAMYFCASSLSVDTQYFGPGTRLTVL.

The CDR3 DNA reads as TGTGCCAGCAGCTTAGGCAGGGCGAACACTGAAGCTTTCTTT. Protein product: CASSLGRANTEAFF. V usage is TRBV11-3 and J usage is TRBJ1-1, with D possibly matching TRBD1 (5 bases). The germline V gene has CDR1 SGHNT and CDR2 YENEEA. The CDR3 length is 14 residues. V lost 1 base and J 1 base, leaving 7 bases between the germline ends.

The V call is TRBV28, the J call TRBJ1-4, with D possibly matching TRBD1 (6 bases). The CDR3 contains 14 residues. Germline CDR1 is MDHEN and CDR2 is SYDVKM. The germline V and J ends were trimmed by 3 bases and 7 bases, with 12 bases remaining between them. CDR3 sequence (DNA): TGTGCCAGCAGTTTCAGGGGAGGGGGTGAAAAACTGTTTTTT. Translated: CASSFRGGGEKLFF. Variable domain in full (rest from reference TRBV28 and TRBJ1-4): DVKVTQSSRYLVKRTGEKVFLECVQDMDHENMFWYRQDPGLGLRLIYFSYDVKMKEKGDIPEGYSVSREKKERFSLILESASTNQTSMYLCASSFRGGGEKLFFGSGTQLSVL.

V is TRBV6-4 and J is TRBJ2-3, with 11 bases aligning to TRBD2. With 6 bases clipped from V and 3 bases from J, the junction kept 2 bases outside the gene matches. The germline gives CDR1 MRHNA, CDR2 SNTAGT. CDR3 length: 14 residues. CDR3 amino acids: CASRTSGNTDTQYF. The DNA of the CDR3 is TGTGCCAGCAGGACTAGCGGGAATACAGATACGCAGTATTTT.

The chain links TRBV6-6 to TRBJ1-2; 9 bases align to TRBD1. This CDR3 region has 14 residues. Germline CDR1 reads MNHNY; CDR2 reads SVGAGI (reference sequence). The trim removed 0 bases at V and 4 bases at J, leaving 0 bases unmatched. The CDR3 nucleotides read TGTGCCAGCAGTTACTCGGACAGGGGCTATGGCTACACCTTC. Residues: CASSYSDRGYGYTF.

The V call is TRBV30, the J call TRBJ1-6; no reliable D call. Germline V gives CDR1 GTSNPN, CDR2 SVGIG (reference sequence). The CDR3 covers 13 residues. V dropped 1 base and J dropped 6 bases, with 7 bases sitting between them. CDR3 sequence (DNA): TGTGCCTGGAGTGGGGCCGCTAATTCACCCCTCCACTTT. Its protein is CAWSGAANSPLHF. The full variable domain, rest sourced from reference TRBV30 and TRBJ1-6, is SQTIHQWPATLVQPVGSPLSLECTVEGTSNPNLYWYRQAAGRGLQLLFYSVGIGQISSEVPQNLSASRPQDRQFILSSKKLLLSDSGFYLCAWSGAANSPLHFGNGTRLTVT.

The rearrangement links TRBV30 to TRBJ1-2; the D gene is possibly TRBD1 (5 bases). Germline loops: CDR1 GTSNPN, CDR2 SVGIG (reference sequence). Trimming shortened V by 5 bases and J by 4 bases, and 20 bases separated the two germline ends. The CDR3 consists of 15 residues. The CDR3 nucleotides read TGTGCCTGGGGGACGGCCACCCGAGGCGCCTATGGCTACACCTTC. Translated, it gives CAWGTATRGAYGYTF.

The CDR3 DNA is TGTGCCAGCAGTGATAACAGGCAGGTCTCCTATGGCTACACCTTC. It is translated as CASSDNRQVSYGYTF. The chain couples TRBV2 to TRBJ1-2; possible D gene TRBD1, 5 bases. V was cut by 3 bases and J by 4 bases, with 15 bases left in between. This CDR3 contains 15 residues. CDR1 and CDR2 from the germline V gene are SNHLY and FYNNEI.

The CDR3 protein is CASSKGTGMYQETQYF. The CDR3 bases are TGCGCCAGCAGTAAAGGGACAGGGATGTACCAAGAGACCCAGTACTTC. The chain joins TRBV10-1 to TRBJ2-5, with 9 bases lining up with TRBD1. After removal of 5 bases from V and 0 bases from J, the junction contained 7 bases not matched to a gene. Germline assignment: CDR1 WNHNN and CDR2 SYGVQD (reference sequence). CDR3 length equals 16 residues.

The chain uses TRBV19 and TRBJ1-4, with TRBD1 identical over 7 bases. The CDR3 length is 15 residues. Germline values: CDR1 LNHDA, CDR2 SQIVND (reference sequence). V trimming: 5 bases; J trimming: 8 bases; junction bases outside the gene matches: 11. Written as DNA, the CDR3 is TGTGCCAGTAGTTTGACAGGGCCGGGGGAGGAAAAACTGTTTTTT. Translation: CASSLTGPGEEKLFF.

The sample holds one count of this clone. The CDR3 region has the DNA TGTGCCAGCAATCTGGAGGGAAGGGGACAGCCCCAGCATTTT. It yields the protein CASNLEGRGQPQHF. This chain connects TRBV6-5 to TRBJ1-5; D is perhaps TRBD1 (5 bases). V was clipped by 7 bases and J by 7 bases, with 17 bases between them. Germline values: CDR1 MNHEY, CDR2 SVGAGI. The CDR3 is 14 residues long.

J is TRBJ2-3 and V is TRBV5-1; 10 nucleotides line up with TRBD2. This CDR3 has 16 amino acids. The J segment lost 2 bases and the V segment lost 0 bases, leaving 3 bases of the junction unmatched. CDR1 and CDR2 (germline): SGHRS, YFSETQ. CDR3 nucleotides: TGCGCCAGCAGCTTGGTGCTAGCGGGAGCCACAGATACGCAGTATTTT. This translates into CASSLVLAGATDTQYF.

This clone was counted once. The rearrangement joins TRBV29-1 to TRBJ1-3, with a tentative D call TRBD1 (6 bases). Germline-derived CDR1 and CDR2 are SQVTM and ANQGSEA. The CDR3 has 14 amino acids. With 4 bases removed from V and 4 bases from J, the gap between germline ends came to 14 bases. The CDR3 reads CSVAAGVAGNTIYF. The CDR3 DNA reads as TGCAGCGTTGCAGCAGGGGTAGCAGGAAACACCATATATTTT.

This clone came up once. The J gene is TRBJ2-1, the V gene TRBV2; D is possibly TRBD2 (5 bases). Per germline, CDR1 SNHLY and CDR2 FYNNEI. The V and J ends lost 3 bases and 2 bases respectively, with 8 bases between them. The CDR3 sequence is 14 residues long. CDR3 region: CASSERRAYNEQFF. CDR3 DNA sequence: TGTGCCAGCAGTGAGAGGCGGGCCTACAATGAGCAGTTCTTC.

The CDR3 nucleotides read TGTGCCAGCAGTGAATGGCAGGGAGATACGCAGTATTTT. Its protein product is CASSEWQGDTQYF. The V gene is TRBV25-1, the J gene TRBJ2-3; possible D gene TRBD1, 5 bases. The CDR3 length is 13 residues. Looked up from germline, CDR1 is MGHDK and CDR2 is SYGVNS. V was trimmed by 1 base and J by 5 bases, leaving 7 bases between them.

The chain recombines TRBV30 with TRBJ2-5; unclear D gene. The germline CDR1 and CDR2 sequences are GTSNPN and SVGIG (reference sequence). The CDR3 has 16 amino acids. V was pared by 0 bases and J by 4 bases, with 18 bases between. The CDR3 loop reads CAWSVFYPQRRETQYF. The CDR3 DNA is TGTGCCTGGAGTGTATTCTACCCTCAGCGCAGAGAGACCCAGTACTTC.

J is TRBJ1-5 and V is TRBV28, with TRBD1 matching 7 bases. V dropped 4 bases and J dropped 1; count of bases not matched to a gene: 10. Germline CDR1 MDHEN, CDR2 SYDVKM. The CDR3 runs to 17 residues. The CDR3 loop reads CASSSSQTGTSNQPQHF. DNA for the CDR3: TGTGCCAGCAGTTCGTCACAGACAGGGACGAGCAATCAGCCCCAGCATTTT.

This CDR3 reads CASSSYRGEQYF. Here the CDR3 DNA reads TGTGCCAGTAGTTCCTACAGGGGAGAGCAGTACTTC. The J gene is TRBJ2-7, the V gene TRBV19; 7 nucleotides line up with TRBD1. Looked up from germline, CDR1 is LNHDA and CDR2 is SQIVND (reference sequence). V was pared by 5 bases and J by 7 bases, with 5 bases of the junction left unmatched. This CDR3 has 12 amino acids. Full variable domain (remainder filled in from reference TRBV19 and TRBJ2-7): DGGITQSPKYLFRKEGQNVTLSCEQNLNHDAMYWYRQDPGQGLRLIYYSQIVNDFQKGDIAEGYSVSREKKESFPLTVTSAQKNPTAFYLCASSSYRGEQYFGPGTRLTVT.